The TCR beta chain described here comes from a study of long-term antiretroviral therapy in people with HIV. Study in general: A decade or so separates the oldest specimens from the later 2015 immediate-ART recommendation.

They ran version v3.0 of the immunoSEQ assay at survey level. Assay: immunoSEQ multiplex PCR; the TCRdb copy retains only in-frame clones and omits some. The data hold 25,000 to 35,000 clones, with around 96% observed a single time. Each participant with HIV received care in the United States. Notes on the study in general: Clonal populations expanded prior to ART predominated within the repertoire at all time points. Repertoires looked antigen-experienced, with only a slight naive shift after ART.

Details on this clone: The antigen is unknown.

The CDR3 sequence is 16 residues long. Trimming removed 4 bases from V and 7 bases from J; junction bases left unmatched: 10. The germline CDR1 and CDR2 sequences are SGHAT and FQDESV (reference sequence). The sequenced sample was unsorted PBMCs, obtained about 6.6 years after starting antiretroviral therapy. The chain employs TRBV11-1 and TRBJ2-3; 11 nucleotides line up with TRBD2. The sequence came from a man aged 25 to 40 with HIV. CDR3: CASSSLAGAPQYTQYF. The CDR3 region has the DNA TGTGCCAGCAGCTCACTAGCGGGGGCTCCACAATATACGCAGTATTTT. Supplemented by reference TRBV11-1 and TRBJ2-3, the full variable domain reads EAEVAQSPRYKITEKSQAVAFWCDPISGHATLYWYRQILGQGPELLVQFQDESVVDDSQLPKDRFSAERLKGVDSTLKIQPAELGDSAMYLCASSSLAGAPQYTQYFGPGTRLTVL.